This paragraph reports one TCR beta chain. Its antigen is as yet unknown. This sample is drawn from a study of shared clonotypes between healthy human individuals. Study results and limitations: Exclusively blood specimens were collected; tissue repertoires likely differ.

Genomic DNA for unsorted samples was obtained from around 94 million PBMCs. V was cut by 2 bases and J by 6 bases, with 12 bases left in between. Per the germline V gene, CDR1 is SEHNR and CDR2 is FQNEAQ (reference sequence). The CDR3 is 14 residues long. Produced via immunoSEQ multiplex PCR; TCRdb's table is partial and in-frame only. The table shows about 490,000 clones, with 76% occurring only once. This TCR derives from a woman in her 40s in good health. Some clones in this sample may be carry-over from other donors' samples. Input material: PBMCs. The chain carries TRBV7-9 and TRBJ2-3; unclear D gene. As DNA, the CDR3 is TGTGCCAGCAGCTTAATGGGATTAGGTGATACGCAGTATTTT. Protein sequence: CASSLMGLGDTQYF.